The source of this TCR beta chain is a study of Graves' ophthalmopathy and Graves' hyperthyroidism. As the template, RNA transcripts were used to amplify TCR beta CDR3 regions. RT-PCR in the first round used HTBI primers; a second-round multiplex PCR followed. TCRdb called the multiplex PCR reads again in MiXCR, with one record for every CDR3 protein. The table records approximately 1.2 million distinct CDR3 sequences, less than 45% of them present only once. About this clonotype: No antigen is known for it.

Overall study findings and caveats: In separating ophthalmopathy from stable hyperthyroidism, a 13-signature model achieved 85% to 90% sensitivity and approximately 80% specificity.

Per the germline V gene, CDR1 is SSHAT and CDR2 is FNYEAQ (reference sequence). The V gene lost 4 bases and the J gene lost 1 base, with 16 bases spanning the gap. CDR3 size: 16 residues. The chain carries TRBV7-7 and TRBJ2-5; tentative D call: TRBD1 (6 bases). This TCR came from an adult man with Graves' hyperthyroidism. Sequencing input: peripheral blood or thyroid tissue (not recorded which). The CDR3 nucleotides are TGTGCCAGCAGCTCAACAGCCGGGACACTCCAAGAGACCCAGTACTTC. This translates into CASSSTAGTLQETQYF. Full variable domain (rest looked up from reference TRBV7-7 and TRBJ2-5): GAGVSQSPRYKVTKRGQDVTLRCDPISSHATLYWYQQALGQGPEFLTYFNYEAQPDKSGLPSDRFSAERPEGSISTLTIQRTEQRDSAMYRCASSSTAGTLQETQYFGPGTRLLVL.